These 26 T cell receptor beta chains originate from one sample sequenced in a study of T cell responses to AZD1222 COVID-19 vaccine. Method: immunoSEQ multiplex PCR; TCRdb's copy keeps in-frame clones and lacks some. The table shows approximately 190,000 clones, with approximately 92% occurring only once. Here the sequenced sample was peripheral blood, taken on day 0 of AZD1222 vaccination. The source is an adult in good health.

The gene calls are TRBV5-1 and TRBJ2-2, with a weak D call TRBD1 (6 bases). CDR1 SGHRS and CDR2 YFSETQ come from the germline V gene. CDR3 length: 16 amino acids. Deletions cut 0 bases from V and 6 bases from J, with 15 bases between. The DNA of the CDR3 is TGCGCCAGCAGCTTGGGGTCAGGGGCCCTTCCCGGGGAGCTGTTTTTT. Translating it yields CASSLGSGALPGELFF.

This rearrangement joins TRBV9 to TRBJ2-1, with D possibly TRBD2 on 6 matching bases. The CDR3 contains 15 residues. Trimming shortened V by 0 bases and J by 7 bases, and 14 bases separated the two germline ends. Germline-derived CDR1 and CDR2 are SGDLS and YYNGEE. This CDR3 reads CASSVGGGDSNEQFF. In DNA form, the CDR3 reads TGTGCCAGCAGCGTAGGAGGAGGGGACTCGAATGAGCAGTTCTTC.

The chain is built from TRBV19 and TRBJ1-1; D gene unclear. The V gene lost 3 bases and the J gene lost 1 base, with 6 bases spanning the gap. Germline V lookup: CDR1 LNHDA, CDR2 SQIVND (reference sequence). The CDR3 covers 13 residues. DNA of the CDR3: TGTGCCAGTAGTATCGGCGCGAACACTGAAGCTTTCTTT. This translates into CASSIGANTEAFF.

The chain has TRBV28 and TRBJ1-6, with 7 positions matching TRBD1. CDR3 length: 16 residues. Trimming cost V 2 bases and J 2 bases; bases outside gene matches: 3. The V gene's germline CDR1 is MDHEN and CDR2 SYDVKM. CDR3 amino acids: CASSLQGGAYNSPLHF. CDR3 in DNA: TGTGCCAGCAGTTTACAGGGGGGGGCCTATAATTCACCCCTCCACTTT.

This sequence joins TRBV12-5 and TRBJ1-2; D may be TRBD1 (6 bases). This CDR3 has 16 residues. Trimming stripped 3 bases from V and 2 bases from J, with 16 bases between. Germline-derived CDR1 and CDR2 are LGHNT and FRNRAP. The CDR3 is CASGFMRQGQNYGYTF. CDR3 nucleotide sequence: TGTGCTAGTGGTTTTATGCGGCAGGGGCAGAACTATGGCTACACCTTC. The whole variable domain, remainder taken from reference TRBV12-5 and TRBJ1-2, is DARVTQTPRHKVTEMGQEVTMRCQPILGHNTVFWYRQTMMQGLELLAYFRNRAPLDDSGMPKDRFSAEMPDATLATLKIQPSEPRDSAVYFCASGFMRQGQNYGYTFGSGTRLTVV.

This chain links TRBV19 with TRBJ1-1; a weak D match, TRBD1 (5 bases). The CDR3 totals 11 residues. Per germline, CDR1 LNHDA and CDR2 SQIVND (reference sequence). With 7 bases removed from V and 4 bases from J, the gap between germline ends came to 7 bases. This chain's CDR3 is CASIGATEAFF. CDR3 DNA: TGTGCCAGTATCGGGGCCACTGAAGCTTTCTTT.

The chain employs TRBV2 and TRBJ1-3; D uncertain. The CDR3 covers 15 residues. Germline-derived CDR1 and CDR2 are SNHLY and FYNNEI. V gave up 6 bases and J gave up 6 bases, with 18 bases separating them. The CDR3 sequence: CASRSRTPEENTIYF. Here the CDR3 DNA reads TGTGCCAGCAGATCCCGGACCCCGGAGGAAAACACCATATATTTT.

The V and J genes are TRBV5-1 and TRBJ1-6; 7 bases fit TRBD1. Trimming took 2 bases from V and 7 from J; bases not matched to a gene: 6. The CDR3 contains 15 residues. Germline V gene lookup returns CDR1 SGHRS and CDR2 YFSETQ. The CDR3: CASSLGQARNSPLHF. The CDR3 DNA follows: TGCGCCAGCAGCTTAGGACAGGCGAGGAATTCACCCCTCCACTTT.

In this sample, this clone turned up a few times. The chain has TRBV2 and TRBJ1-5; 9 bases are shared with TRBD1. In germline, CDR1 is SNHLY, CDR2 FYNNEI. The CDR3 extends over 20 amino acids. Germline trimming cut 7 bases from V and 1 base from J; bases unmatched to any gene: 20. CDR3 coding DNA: TGTGCCAGCACCCCGGGACAGGGCGCTCGTTTGGATGGAAGCAATCAGCCCCAGCATTTT. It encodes CASTPGQGARLDGSNQPQHF.

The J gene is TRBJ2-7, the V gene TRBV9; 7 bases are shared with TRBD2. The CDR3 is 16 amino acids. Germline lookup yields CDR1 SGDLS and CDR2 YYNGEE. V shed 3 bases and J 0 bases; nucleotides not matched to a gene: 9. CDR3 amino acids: CASSAAERGRSYEQYF. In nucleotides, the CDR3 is TGTGCCAGCAGCGCCGCCGAGCGGGGCCGCTCCTACGAGCAGTACTTC.

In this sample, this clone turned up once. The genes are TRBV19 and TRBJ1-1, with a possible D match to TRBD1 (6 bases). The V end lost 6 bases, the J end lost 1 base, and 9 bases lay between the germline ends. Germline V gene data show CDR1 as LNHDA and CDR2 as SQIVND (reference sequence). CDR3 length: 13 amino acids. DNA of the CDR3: TGTGCCAGTAGGGACAGAAGGAACACTGAAGCTTTCTTT. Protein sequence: CASRDRRNTEAFF.

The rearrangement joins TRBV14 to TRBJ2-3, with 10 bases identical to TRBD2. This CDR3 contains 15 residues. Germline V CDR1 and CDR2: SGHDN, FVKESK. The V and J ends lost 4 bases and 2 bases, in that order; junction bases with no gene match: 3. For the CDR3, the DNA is TGTGCCAGCAGCCCAGCGGGGGGGATCACAGATACGCAGTATTTT. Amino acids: CASSPAGGITDTQYF.

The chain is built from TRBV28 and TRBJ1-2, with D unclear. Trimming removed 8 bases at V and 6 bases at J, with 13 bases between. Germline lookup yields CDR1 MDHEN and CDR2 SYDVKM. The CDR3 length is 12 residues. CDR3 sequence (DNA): TGTGCCAGCCGCACCTTTAAGGATGGCTACACCTTC. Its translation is CASRTFKDGYTF.

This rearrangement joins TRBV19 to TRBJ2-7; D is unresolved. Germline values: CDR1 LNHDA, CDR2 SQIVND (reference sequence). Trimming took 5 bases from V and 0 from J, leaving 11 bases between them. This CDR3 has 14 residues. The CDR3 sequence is CASSPRWHSYEQYF. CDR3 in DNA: TGTGCCAGTAGTCCTCGGTGGCACTCCTACGAGCAGTACTTC. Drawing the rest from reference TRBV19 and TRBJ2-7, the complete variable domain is DGGITQSPKYLFRKEGQNVTLSCEQNLNHDAMYWYRQDPGQGLRLIYYSQIVNDFQKGDIAEGYSVSREKKESFPLTVTSAQKNPTAFYLCASSPRWHSYEQYFGPGTRLTVT.

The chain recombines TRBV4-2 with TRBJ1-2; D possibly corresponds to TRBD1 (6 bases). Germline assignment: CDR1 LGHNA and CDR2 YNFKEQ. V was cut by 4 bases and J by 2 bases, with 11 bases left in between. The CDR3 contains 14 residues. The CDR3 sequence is CASSPRQANYGYTF. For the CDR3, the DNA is TGTGCCAGCAGCCCACGACAGGCAAACTATGGCTACACCTTC.

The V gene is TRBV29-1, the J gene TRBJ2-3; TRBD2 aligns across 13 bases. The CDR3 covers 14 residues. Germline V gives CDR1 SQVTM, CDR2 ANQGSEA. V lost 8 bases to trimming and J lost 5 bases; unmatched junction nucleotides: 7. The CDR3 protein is CSPRLAGGLDTQYF. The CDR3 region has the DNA TGCAGCCCCCGACTAGCGGGGGGTCTAGATACGCAGTATTTT.

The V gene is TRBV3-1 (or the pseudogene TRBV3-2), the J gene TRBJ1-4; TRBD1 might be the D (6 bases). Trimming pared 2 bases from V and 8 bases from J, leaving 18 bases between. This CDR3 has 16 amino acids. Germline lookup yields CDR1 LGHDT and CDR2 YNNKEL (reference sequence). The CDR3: CASSQWEGGKEEKLFF. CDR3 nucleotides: TGTGCCAGCAGCCAATGGGAGGGGGGAAAAGAGGAAAAACTGTTTTTT.

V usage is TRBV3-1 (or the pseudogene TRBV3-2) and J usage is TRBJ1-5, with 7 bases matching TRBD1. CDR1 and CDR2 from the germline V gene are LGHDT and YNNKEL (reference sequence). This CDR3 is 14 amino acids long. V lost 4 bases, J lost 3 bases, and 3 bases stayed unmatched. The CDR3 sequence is CASSPGTDNQPQHF. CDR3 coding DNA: TGTGCCAGCAGCCCGGGGACAGACAATCAGCCCCAGCATTTT.

The CDR3 spells CASSPQGQGNQPQHF. CDR3 in DNA: TGTGCCAGCTCACCACAAGGACAGGGCAATCAGCCCCAGCATTTT. The V call is TRBV18, the J call TRBJ1-5, with 7 bases matching TRBD1. Germline V gene data show CDR1 as KGHSH and CDR2 as LQKENI. The V segment lost 1 base and the J segment 2 bases; nucleotides outside the gene matches: 2. The CDR3 is made up of 15 amino acids.

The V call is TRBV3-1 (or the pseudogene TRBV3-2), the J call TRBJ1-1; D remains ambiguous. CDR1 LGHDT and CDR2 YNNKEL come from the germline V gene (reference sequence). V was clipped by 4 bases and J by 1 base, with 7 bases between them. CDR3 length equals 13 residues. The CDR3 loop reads CASSLSGNTEAFF. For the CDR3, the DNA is TGTGCCAGCAGCCTTTCCGGGAACACTGAAGCTTTCTTT.

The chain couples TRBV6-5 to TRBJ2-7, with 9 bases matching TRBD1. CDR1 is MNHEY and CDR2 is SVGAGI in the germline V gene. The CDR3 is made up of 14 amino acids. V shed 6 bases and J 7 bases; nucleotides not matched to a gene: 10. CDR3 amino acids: CASSLSDRGEEQYF. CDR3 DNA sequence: TGTGCCAGCAGCCTCTCGGACAGGGGTGAAGAGCAGTACTTC.

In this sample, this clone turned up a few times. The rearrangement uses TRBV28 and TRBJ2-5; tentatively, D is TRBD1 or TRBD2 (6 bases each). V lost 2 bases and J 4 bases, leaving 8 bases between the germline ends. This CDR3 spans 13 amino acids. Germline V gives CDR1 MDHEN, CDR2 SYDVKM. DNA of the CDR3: TGTGCCAGCAGTTTAGGGGGGCGAGAGACCCAGTACTTC. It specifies CASSLGGRETQYF.

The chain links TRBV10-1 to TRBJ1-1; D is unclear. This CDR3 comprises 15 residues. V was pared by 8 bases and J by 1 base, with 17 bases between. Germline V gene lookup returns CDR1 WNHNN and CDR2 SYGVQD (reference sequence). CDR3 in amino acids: CASAMIPDGNTEAFF. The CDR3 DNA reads TGCGCCAGCGCCATGATACCAGACGGGAACACTGAAGCTTTCTTT.

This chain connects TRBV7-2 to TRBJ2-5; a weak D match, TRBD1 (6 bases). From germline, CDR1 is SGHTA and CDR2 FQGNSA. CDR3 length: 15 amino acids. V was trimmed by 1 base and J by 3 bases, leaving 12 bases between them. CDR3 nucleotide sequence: TGTGCCAGCAGCTTAGGAGGATGGGACAAAGAGACCCAGTACTTC. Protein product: CASSLGGWDKETQYF.

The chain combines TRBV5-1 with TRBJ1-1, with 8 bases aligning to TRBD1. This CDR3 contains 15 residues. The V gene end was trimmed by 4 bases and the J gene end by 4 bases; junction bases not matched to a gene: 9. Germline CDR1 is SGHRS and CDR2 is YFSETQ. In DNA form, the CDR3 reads TGCGCCAGCAGCCCCGGTCGGACAGGGCCCACTGAAGCTTTCTTT. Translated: CASSPGRTGPTEAFF.

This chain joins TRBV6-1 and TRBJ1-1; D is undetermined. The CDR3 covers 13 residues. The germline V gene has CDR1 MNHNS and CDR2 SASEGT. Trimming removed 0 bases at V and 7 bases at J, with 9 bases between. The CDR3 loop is CASSEAWAREAFF. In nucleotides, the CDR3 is TGTGCCAGCAGTGAAGCGTGGGCGCGTGAAGCTTTCTTT.